These T cell receptor beta chains were read from a single sample in a study of blood T cells in healthy people across ages. TCRdb re-called the 5' RACE reads with MiXCR, one entry per CDR3 protein. The sample holds about 1.8 million distinct CDR3 sequences, around 50% seen once. What was sequenced was blood. The receptors shown here come from a woman between 40 and 55 years old in good health. Each CDR3 is given with its conserved first and last residue. A D gene is named only where the DNA matches it firmly. A clone size is listed for some rows: how often the clone was seen (once, few, many), or a class if it is expanded.

V gene: TRBV6-5; clone size: NA; J gene: TRBJ1-2; D gene: NA; CDR3 protein: CASSTSGIFRYGYTF; CDR3 DNA: TGTGCCAGCAGCACATCGGGGATCTTTCGTTATGGCTACACCTTC
V gene: TRBV9; clone size: NA; J gene: TRBJ1-1; D gene: TRBD1; CDR3 protein: CASSVTGGTEAFF; CDR3 DNA: TGTGCCAGCAGTGTGACAGGGGGCACTGAAGCTTTCTTT
V gene: TRBV29-1; clone size: NA; J gene: TRBJ1-5; D gene: NA; CDR3 protein: CSVSIDNQPQHF; CDR3 DNA: TGCAGCGTGTCAATCGACAATCAGCCCCAGCATTTT
V gene: TRBV11-2; clone size: few; J gene: TRBJ2-7; D gene: NA; CDR3 protein: CASSLVPFVLSYEQYF; CDR3 DNA: TGTGCCAGCAGCTTAGTGCCTTTCGTCCTATCCTACGAGCAGTACTTC
V gene: TRBV12-3/TRBV12-4; clone size: few; J gene: TRBJ2-1; D gene: TRBD2; CDR3 protein: CASSLTGGALDEQFF; CDR3 DNA: TGTGCCAGCAGTTTAACCGGGGGGGCCCTAGATGAGCAGTTCTTC
V gene: TRBV2; clone size: NA; J gene: TRBJ2-5; D gene: NA; CDR3 protein: CANSEAGEETQYF; CDR3 DNA: TGTGCCAACAGTGAAGCTGGCGAAGAGACCCAGTACTTC
V gene: TRBV7-2; clone size: NA; J gene: TRBJ1-2; D gene: TRBD1; CDR3 protein: CASSLDSGTGGSGYTF; CDR3 DNA: TGTGCCAGCAGCTTAGATTCAGGGACAGGGGGCTCTGGCTACACCTTC
V gene: TRBV4-1; clone size: NA; J gene: TRBJ1-1; D gene: NA; CDR3 protein: CASSVRANTEAFF; CDR3 DNA: TGCGCCAGCAGCGTCAGGGCCAACACTGAAGCTTTCTTT
V gene: TRBV7-8; clone size: NA; J gene: TRBJ2-7; D gene: NA; CDR3 protein: CASSLVRRDRFFYEQYF; CDR3 DNA: TGTGCCAGCAGCTTAGTCCGCCGAGACAGATTCTTCTACGAGCAGTACTTC
V gene: TRBV27; clone size: once; J gene: TRBJ1-2; D gene: TRBD1; CDR3 protein: CASRKTGTANYGYTF; CDR3 DNA: TGTGCCAGCCGAAAAACCGGGACAGCTAACTATGGCTACACCTTC
V gene: TRBV6-2/TRBV6-3; clone size: NA; J gene: TRBJ1-1; D gene: NA; CDR3 protein: CASRLYRDTEAFF; CDR3 DNA: TGTGCCAGCAGATTATACAGAGACACTGAAGCTTTCTTT
V gene: TRBV11-2; clone size: NA; J gene: TRBJ2-7; D gene: NA; CDR3 protein: CASSSPRWGQLDFYEQYF; CDR3 DNA: TGTGCCAGCAGCTCCCCCCGGTGGGGGCAGCTGGATTTCTACGAGCAGTACTTC
V gene: TRBV20-1; clone size: NA; J gene: TRBJ1-1; D gene: NA; CDR3 protein: CSAPPLQRTNTEAFF; CDR3 DNA: TGCAGTGCTCCCCCCTTACAGCGGACGAACACTGAAGCTTTCTTT
V gene: TRBV5-1; clone size: few; J gene: TRBJ2-1; D gene: NA; CDR3 protein: CASSLELHEQFF; CDR3 DNA: TGCGCCAGCAGCTTGGAACTCCATGAGCAGTTCTTC
V gene: TRBV5-1; clone size: few; J gene: TRBJ2-5; D gene: NA; CDR3 protein: CASSFGRAWETQYF; CDR3 DNA: TGCGCCAGCAGCTTCGGAAGGGCCTGGGAGACCCAGTACTTC
V gene: TRBV20-1; clone size: NA; J gene: TRBJ2-7; D gene: NA; CDR3 protein: CSAIRGYF; CDR3 DNA: TGCAGTGCTATTCGTGGGTACTTC
V gene: TRBV29-1; clone size: NA; J gene: TRBJ1-1; D gene: NA; CDR3 protein: CSVATAMNTEAFF; CDR3 DNA: TGCAGCGTCGCGACAGCGATGAACACTGAAGCTTTCTTT
V gene: TRBV7-9; clone size: NA; J gene: TRBJ2-3; D gene: TRBD2; CDR3 protein: CASSSVTGTSGGVTDTQYF; CDR3 DNA: TGTGCCAGCAGCTCAGTTACCGGGACTAGCGGGGGCGTGACAGATACGCAGTATTTT
V gene: TRBV5-1; clone size: few; J gene: TRBJ2-6; D gene: TRBD2; CDR3 protein: CASSLTGGGHVLTF; CDR3 DNA: TGCGCCAGCAGCTTGACGGGCGGGGGGCACGTCCTGACTTTC
V gene: TRBV7-8; clone size: NA; J gene: TRBJ2-3; D gene: NA; CDR3 protein: CASSRSGQADTQYF; CDR3 DNA: TGTGCCAGCAGCCGCTCGGGGCAGGCAGATACGCAGTATTTT
V gene: TRBV7-8; clone size: few; J gene: TRBJ2-1; D gene: TRBD2; CDR3 protein: CASSLAVAGVDEQFF; CDR3 DNA: TGTGCCAGCAGCTTAGCTGTAGCGGGGGTAGATGAGCAGTTCTTC
V gene: TRBV12-3/TRBV12-4; clone size: few; J gene: TRBJ2-1; D gene: TRBD1; CDR3 protein: CASSSLQGAYNEQFF; CDR3 DNA: TGTGCCAGCAGTAGTTTGCAGGGGGCTTACAATGAGCAGTTCTTC
V gene: TRBV29-1; clone size: NA; J gene: TRBJ2-5; D gene: TRBD2; CDR3 protein: CSVDGRAGVETQYF; CDR3 DNA: TGCAGCGTCGACGGACGAGCGGGGGTAGAGACCCAGTACTTC
V gene: TRBV4-3; clone size: many; J gene: TRBJ1-2; D gene: NA; CDR3 protein: CASSQEIGNYGYTF; CDR3 DNA: TGCGCCAGCAGCCAAGAGATAGGGAACTATGGCTACACCTTC
V gene: TRBV20-1; clone size: NA; J gene: TRBJ2-5; D gene: NA; CDR3 protein: CSARFAMETQYF; CDR3 DNA: TGCAGTGCCCGCTTTGCCATGGAGACCCAGTACTTC
V gene: TRBV3-1; clone size: NA; J gene: TRBJ1-4; D gene: TRBD1; CDR3 protein: CASSKAGTDNEKLFF; CDR3 DNA: TGTGCCAGCAGCAAAGCCGGGACAGATAATGAAAAACTGTTTTTT
V gene: TRBV28; clone size: few; J gene: TRBJ2-7; D gene: TRBD2; CDR3 protein: CASSPPQRGTYEQYF; CDR3 DNA: TGTGCCAGCAGCCCCCCTCAGCGGGGGACCTACGAGCAGTACTTC
V gene: TRBV11-2; clone size: NA; J gene: TRBJ2-3; D gene: NA; CDR3 protein: CASSLDLMATDTQYF; CDR3 DNA: TGTGCCAGCAGCCTAGATTTGATGGCGACAGATACGCAGTATTTT
V gene: TRBV9; clone size: NA; J gene: TRBJ2-1; D gene: NA; CDR3 protein: CASSWDPAAYNEQFF; CDR3 DNA: TGTGCCAGCAGCTGGGACCCCGCTGCCTACAATGAGCAGTTCTTC
V gene: TRBV20-1; clone size: few; J gene: TRBJ2-3; D gene: TRBD2; CDR3 protein: CSAYGSGGSTDTQYF; CDR3 DNA: TGCAGTGCTTACGGGAGCGGGGGAAGCACAGATACGCAGTATTTT
V gene: TRBV20-1; clone size: few; J gene: TRBJ2-6; D gene: TRBD1; CDR3 protein: CSAFGQGGSGANVLTF; CDR3 DNA: TGCAGTGCCTTCGGACAGGGGGGCTCTGGGGCCAACGTCCTGACTTTC
V gene: TRBV28; clone size: NA; J gene: TRBJ1-2; D gene: NA; CDR3 protein: CASSPQPGPQYGGYTF; CDR3 DNA: TGTGCCAGCAGTCCACAGCCGGGACCCCAATATGGTGGCTACACCTTC
V gene: TRBV14; clone size: NA; J gene: TRBJ1-6; D gene: NA; CDR3 protein: CASGPGGFDNSPLHF; CDR3 DNA: TGTGCCAGCGGACCGGGCGGGTTCGATAATTCACCCCTCCACTTT
V gene: TRBV4-3; clone size: NA; J gene: TRBJ2-1; D gene: NA; CDR3 protein: CASSSGWADNEQFF; CDR3 DNA: TGCGCCAGCAGCTCAGGGTGGGCAGACAATGAGCAGTTCTTC
V gene: TRBV7-9; clone size: few; J gene: TRBJ1-6; D gene: NA; CDR3 protein: CASSAGQQNSPLHF; CDR3 DNA: TGTGCCAGCAGCGCCGGACAGCAGAATTCACCCCTCCACTTT
V gene: TRBV29-1; clone size: few; J gene: TRBJ2-5; D gene: TRBD1; CDR3 protein: CSVVGQGMVYETQYF; CDR3 DNA: TGCAGCGTGGTGGGACAGGGGATGGTCTACGAGACCCAGTACTTC
V gene: TRBV4-1; clone size: NA; J gene: TRBJ1-6; D gene: NA; CDR3 protein: CASSQVLGTVNSPLHF; CDR3 DNA: TGCGCCAGCAGCCAAGTTTTGGGGACGGTTAATTCACCCCTCCACTTT
V gene: TRBV20-1; clone size: NA; J gene: TRBJ2-5; D gene: NA; CDR3 protein: CSAREPGSTQETQYF; CDR3 DNA: TGCAGTGCTAGGGAACCTGGGTCCACCCAAGAGACCCAGTACTTC
V gene: TRBV4-2; clone size: NA; J gene: TRBJ1-2; D gene: NA; CDR3 protein: CASSQDRPKGDGYTF; CDR3 DNA: TGTGCCAGCAGCCAAGATAGGCCAAAGGGAGATGGCTACACCTTC
V gene: TRBV29-1; clone size: few; J gene: TRBJ2-4; D gene: TRBD1; CDR3 protein: CSVSDRAGSIQYF; CDR3 DNA: TGCAGCGTCTCGGACAGGGCGGGAAGCATTCAGTACTTC
V gene: TRBV20-1; clone size: NA; J gene: TRBJ2-5; D gene: TRBD2; CDR3 protein: CSASPLPGGTQETQYF; CDR3 DNA: TGCAGTGCTAGTCCGCTCCCGGGGGGTACTCAAGAGACCCAGTACTTC
V gene: TRBV28; clone size: few; J gene: TRBJ1-5; D gene: TRBD1; CDR3 protein: CASGTAVIQPQHF; CDR3 DNA: TGTGCCAGCGGGACAGCAGTGATTCAGCCCCAGCATTTT
V gene: TRBV4-1; clone size: NA; J gene: TRBJ1-1; D gene: NA; CDR3 protein: CASSLVAEEAEAFF; CDR3 DNA: TGCGCCAGCAGCCTGGTTGCAGAGGAAGCCGAAGCTTTCTTT
V gene: TRBV20-1; clone size: NA; J gene: TRBJ2-7; D gene: NA; CDR3 protein: CSAATYEQYF; CDR3 DNA: TGCAGTGCGGCAACCTACGAGCAGTACTTC
V gene: TRBV7-9; clone size: NA; J gene: TRBJ1-1; D gene: NA; CDR3 protein: CASSVPGTEAFF; CDR3 DNA: TGTGCCAGCAGCGTACCGGGGACTGAAGCTTTCTTT
V gene: TRBV7-2; clone size: NA; J gene: TRBJ2-3; D gene: NA; CDR3 protein: CASSLHPTSRGTDTQYF; CDR3 DNA: TGTGCCAGCAGCCTCCATCCGACTAGTCGGGGCACAGATACGCAGTATTTT
V gene: TRBV6-1; clone size: NA; J gene: TRBJ1-5; D gene: NA; CDR3 protein: CASSRTVAESNQPQHF; CDR3 DNA: TGTGCCAGCAGTAGAACAGTCGCCGAGAGCAATCAGCCCCAGCATTTT
V gene: TRBV20-1; clone size: few; J gene: TRBJ1-2; D gene: NA; CDR3 protein: CSAQKNENYGYTF; CDR3 DNA: TGCAGTGCGCAAAAGAACGAAAACTATGGCTACACCTTC
V gene: TRBV5-6; clone size: NA; J gene: TRBJ2-5; D gene: NA; CDR3 protein: CASSSGDGLQETQYF; CDR3 DNA: TGTGCCAGCAGCTCGGGGGACGGATTACAAGAGACCCAGTACTTC
V gene: TRBV5-6; clone size: NA; J gene: TRBJ2-7; D gene: TRBD1; CDR3 protein: CASSLVARGFHEQYF; CDR3 DNA: TGTGCCAGCAGCTTGGTTGCCAGGGGGTTTCACGAGCAGTACTTC
V gene: TRBV7-2; clone size: NA; J gene: TRBJ2-1; D gene: NA; CDR3 protein: CASSTQTDSVQFF; CDR3 DNA: TGTGCCAGCAGCACCCAGACAGATTCGGTGCAGTTCTTC
V gene: TRBV28; clone size: NA; J gene: TRBJ1-2; D gene: TRBD1; CDR3 protein: CASRTPLGTGGSNYGYTF; CDR3 DNA: TGTGCCAGCAGGACTCCGCTGGGGACAGGGGGCTCGAACTATGGCTACACCTTC
V gene: TRBV20-1; clone size: NA; J gene: TRBJ2-1; D gene: NA; CDR3 protein: CSASSGRTYNEQFF; CDR3 DNA: TGCAGTGCTAGTTCGGGGAGGACCTACAATGAGCAGTTCTTC
V gene: TRBV7-9; clone size: NA; J gene: TRBJ2-3; D gene: TRBD2; CDR3 protein: CASSPSLTSADTQYF; CDR3 DNA: TGTGCCAGCAGCCCTAGCCTGACTAGCGCAGATACGCAGTATTTT
V gene: TRBV28; clone size: NA; J gene: TRBJ1-1; D gene: NA; CDR3 protein: CASKDLGGWAGTEAFF; CDR3 DNA: TGTGCCAGCAAGGATCTTGGGGGTTGGGCGGGCACTGAAGCTTTCTTT
V gene: TRBV12-5; clone size: NA; J gene: TRBJ2-1; D gene: NA; CDR3 protein: CASGHQGSYNEQFF; CDR3 DNA: TGTGCTAGTGGACATCAGGGGTCCTACAATGAGCAGTTCTTC
V gene: TRBV11-2; clone size: NA; J gene: TRBJ2-7; D gene: NA; CDR3 protein: CASSLVNPGLRSYEQYF; CDR3 DNA: TGTGCCAGCAGCTTAGTTAACCCAGGCCTGCGCTCCTACGAGCAGTACTTC
V gene: TRBV10-3; clone size: NA; J gene: TRBJ1-1; D gene: TRBD1; CDR3 protein: CAIRRQGLMNTEAFF; CDR3 DNA: TGTGCCATCAGGAGACAGGGTCTGATGAACACTGAAGCTTTCTTT
V gene: TRBV7-2; clone size: few; J gene: TRBJ2-7; D gene: NA; CDR3 protein: CASSLPTRSEQYF; CDR3 DNA: TGTGCCAGCAGCTTACCCACTCGCAGTGAGCAGTACTTC
V gene: TRBV19; clone size: NA; J gene: TRBJ2-5; D gene: TRBD1; CDR3 protein: CASSIPGTGGETQYF; CDR3 DNA: TGTGCCAGTAGTATACCCGGGACAGGGGGCGAGACCCAGTACTTC